This T cell receptor beta chain was sequenced during a study of Ad26.COV2.S vaccination and SARS-CoV-2 variants. This CDR3 region has 14 residues. Trimming took off 5 bases at V and 5 bases at J, with 15 bases between the two ends. Germline V CDR1 and CDR2: SGHAT, FQDESV (reference sequence). As regards this clone: What it binds is not known. The same CDR3 arises from other DNA sequences in this sample as well.

The study's findings and limits: Vaccinees displayed broader spike-specific TCR repertoires than placebo recipients.

Documented treatment: about 20 received Ad26.COV2.S at low or high dose, single or two shots; a few received placebo; per-sample allocation not given. The samples date from day 63 after the first vaccine or placebo injection. The protocol was immunoSEQ multiplex PCR, while the TCRdb copy is restricted to in-frame clones and leaves out a portion. The data contain some 320,000 clones, around four fifths of them seen just once; the ten biggest clones take up around 2%. The chain links TRBV11-1 to TRBJ1-1; D perhaps matches TRBD1 (6 bases). The receptor was isolated from a person aged 18 to 59 who received the Ad26.COV2.S COVID-19 vaccine or a placebo. Specimen: peripheral blood, collected in a trial of Ad26.COV2.S vaccine versus placebo. CDR3 nucleotide sequence: TGTGCCAGCAGCCTCGGGCAGGGGTATACTGAAGCTTTCTTT. It encodes CASSLGQGYTEAFF.